This paragraph covers one T cell receptor beta chain sequence. The antigen remains undetermined. The source of the sample is a study of cytomegalovirus exposure and HLA in healthy donors. Across the whole study: There were fewer than 130 million unique TCR beta sequences, drawn from approximately 180 million T cells, in an earlier analysis.

General study findings and limits: What TCR beta sequences reportedly achieved was accurate prediction of HLA-A and HLA-B alleles in most subjects. Among the CMV-associated chains, a few were confirmed in vitro as specific for CMV antigens.

The PCR had 60 Vbeta and 13 Jbeta primers. Only in-frame clones appear in the TCRdb table, and some are missing; sequencing was by immunoSEQ multiplex PCR. The repertoire consists of approximately 100,000 clones, with 55% to 65% occurring once and the leading ten covering less than 4.5%. Looked up from germline, CDR1 is MNHEY and CDR2 is SVGAGI. The CDR3 covers 13 residues. The V and J ends lost 5 bases and 9 bases, in that order; junction bases with no gene match: 4. Material: PBMCs. The clonotype was recovered from a man under 40 in good health and CMV-seropositive. J is TRBJ1-5 and V is TRBV6-5; 10 bases align to TRBD1. The CDR3: CASSQGQGMPQHF. CDR3 DNA: TGTGCCAGCAGTCAGGGACAGGGGATGCCCCAGCATTTT.